A selection of T cell receptor beta chains follows, all from one sample in a study of regulatory dendritic cells for organ transplantation. Sequenced by immunoSEQ multiplex PCR; TCRdb stores in-frame clones only, minus some. Of over 9,000 clones listed, roughly nine tenths are singletons. Their target antigens are unknown. Sequencing used naive CD8+ T cells from blood cultured with dendritic cells. These receptors were collected from a human donor in good health. CDR3s include the opening cysteine and the closing phenylalanine or tryptophan. D genes are given only for firm matches. The size field is filled for only some rows; it gives once, few, many or a size class.

len: 18
v_gene: TRBV4-1
abundance: -
d_gene: -
j_gene: TRBJ1-1
CDR3aa: CASHQTVASRRLNTEAFF
CDR3nt: TGCGCCAGCCATCAGACGGTTGCTTCGCGGAGGTTGAACACTGAAGCTTTCTTT

len: 16
v_gene: TRBV11-2
abundance: few
d_gene: -
j_gene: TRBJ1-6
CDR3aa: CASSLAFGDYNSPLHF
CDR3nt: TGTGCCAGCAGCTTAGCTTTTGGGGATTATAATTCACCCCTCCACTTT

len: 17
v_gene: TRBV6-1
abundance: -
d_gene: TRBD1
j_gene: TRBJ2-7
CDR3aa: CASNEAGGGTRSYEQYF
CDR3nt: TGTGCCAGCAATGAGGCAGGGGGCGGAACACGCTCCTACGAGCAGTACTTC

len: 12
v_gene: TRBV25-1
abundance: -
d_gene: TRBD1
j_gene: TRBJ1-2
CDR3aa: CARSTGTYGYTF
CDR3nt: TGTGCCCGGTCGACAGGGACCTATGGCTACACCTTC

len: 12
v_gene: TRBV5-4
abundance: few
d_gene: -
j_gene: TRBJ2-7
CDR3aa: CASSSTLGEQYF
CDR3nt: TGTGCCAGCAGCTCCACCCTCGGGGAGCAGTACTTC

len: 15
v_gene: TRBV6-5
abundance: -
d_gene: TRBD1
j_gene: TRBJ2-5
CDR3aa: CASSPGTGAQETQYF
CDR3nt: TGTGCCAGCAGTCCAGGGACAGGGGCCCAAGAGACCCAGTACTTC

len: 14
v_gene: TRBV5-6
abundance: -
d_gene: TRBD1
j_gene: TRBJ2-1
CDR3aa: CASSFDRAVNEQFF
CDR3nt: TGTGCCAGCAGCTTTGACAGGGCGGTCAATGAGCAGTTCTTC

len: 15
v_gene: TRBV2
abundance: -
d_gene: TRBD2
j_gene: TRBJ2-7
CDR3aa: CASSEVTSGPYEQYF
CDR3nt: TGTGCCAGCAGTGAAGTGACTAGCGGCCCCTACGAGCAGTACTTC

len: 14
v_gene: TRBV9
abundance: -
d_gene: -
j_gene: TRBJ2-1
CDR3aa: CASSVGGTSNEQFF
CDR3nt: TGTGCCAGCAGCGTAGGGGGGACTTCAAATGAGCAGTTCTTC

len: 13
v_gene: TRBV29-1
abundance: once
d_gene: -
j_gene: TRBJ2-5
CDR3aa: CSVDRGSTGTQYF
CDR3nt: TGCAGCGTTGATCGGGGCTCAACCGGGACCCAGTACTTC

len: 13
v_gene: TRBV6-5
abundance: -
d_gene: -
j_gene: TRBJ1-2
CDR3aa: CASSPEDRHGYTF
CDR3nt: TGTGCCAGCAGTCCCGAGGACCGACATGGCTACACCTTC

len: 20
v_gene: TRBV19
abundance: -
d_gene: -
j_gene: TRBJ2-1
CDR3aa: CASKIEHGTIGWGSYNEQFF
CDR3nt: TGTGCCAGTAAGATCGAGCACGGGACAATCGGATGGGGCTCCTACAATGAGCAGTTCTTC

len: 13
v_gene: TRBV7-9
abundance: -
d_gene: -
j_gene: TRBJ1-5
CDR3aa: CASQRVGGQPQHF
CDR3nt: TGTGCCAGCCAAAGGGTGGGGGGTCAGCCCCAGCATTTT

len: 12
v_gene: TRBV6-1
abundance: -
d_gene: -
j_gene: TRBJ1-2
CDR3aa: CASSDRNYGYTF
CDR3nt: TGTGCCAGCAGTGACAGAAACTATGGCTACACCTTC

len: 13
v_gene: TRBV4-1
abundance: -
d_gene: -
j_gene: TRBJ2-3
CDR3aa: CASSQIGTDTQYF
CDR3nt: TGCGCCAGCAGCCAGATCGGAACAGATACGCAGTATTTT

len: 15
v_gene: TRBV9
abundance: -
d_gene: -
j_gene: TRBJ2-3
CDR3aa: CASSVSGRRTDTQYF
CDR3nt: TGTGCCAGCAGCGTCTCGGGAAGGAGGACAGATACGCAGTATTTT

len: 14
v_gene: TRBV28
abundance: -
d_gene: -
j_gene: TRBJ2-2
CDR3aa: CASSLTGRTGELFF
CDR3nt: TGTGCCAGCAGTTTAACCGGTAGGACCGGGGAGCTGTTTTTT

len: 12
v_gene: TRBV15
abundance: -
d_gene: -
j_gene: TRBJ2-7
CDR3aa: CATSRVRGEQYF
CDR3nt: TGTGCCACCAGCAGAGTCAGGGGCGAGCAGTACTTC

len: 14
v_gene: TRBV13
abundance: -
d_gene: -
j_gene: TRBJ2-1
CDR3aa: CASSLRQTYNEQFF
CDR3nt: TGTGCCAGCAGCTTGCGGCAAACCTACAATGAGCAGTTCTTC

len: 15
v_gene: TRBV11-2
abundance: -
d_gene: TRBD1
j_gene: TRBJ1-1
CDR3aa: CASNSIQGGVTEAFF
CDR3nt: TGTGCCAGCAACTCTATTCAGGGGGGAGTCACTGAAGCTTTCTTT

len: 13
v_gene: TRBV16
abundance: -
d_gene: -
j_gene: TRBJ2-4
CDR3aa: CASRRDGGNIQYF
CDR3nt: TGTGCCAGCAGAAGGGACGGGGGAAACATTCAGTACTTC

len: 11
v_gene: TRBV2
abundance: few
d_gene: -
j_gene: TRBJ1-4
CDR3aa: CASSGTVGLFF
CDR3nt: TGTGCCAGCAGTGGAACGGTCGGACTGTTTTTT

len: 14
v_gene: TRBV6-5
abundance: -
d_gene: -
j_gene: TRBJ1-1
CDR3aa: CASSLSPGRPEAFF
CDR3nt: TGTGCCAGCAGCCTCTCCCCCGGACGGCCTGAAGCTTTCTTT

len: 14
v_gene: TRBV7-8
abundance: -
d_gene: -
j_gene: TRBJ2-7
CDR3aa: CASSLGAPSYEQYF
CDR3nt: TGTGCCAGCAGCTTAGGGGCCCCTTCCTACGAGCAGTACTTC

len: 15
v_gene: TRBV15
abundance: -
d_gene: -
j_gene: TRBJ1-2
CDR3aa: CATSGRRTDSHGYTF
CDR3nt: TGTGCCACCAGCGGCCGGCGCACGGATAGCCATGGCTACACCTTC

len: 16
v_gene: TRBV11-1
abundance: -
d_gene: -
j_gene: TRBJ2-3
CDR3aa: CASSTWQGESTDTQYF
CDR3nt: TGTGCCAGCAGCACCTGGCAGGGCGAGAGCACAGATACGCAGTATTTT

len: 15
v_gene: TRBV25-1
abundance: -
d_gene: -
j_gene: TRBJ2-5
CDR3aa: CASSEYGSRGETQYF
CDR3nt: TGTGCCAGCAGTGAATACGGGTCGAGGGGGGAGACCCAGTACTTC

len: 13
v_gene: TRBV6-5
abundance: -
d_gene: -
j_gene: TRBJ2-5
CDR3aa: CASRIDGGETQYF
CDR3nt: TGTGCCAGCAGGATAGACGGCGGGGAGACCCAGTACTTC

len: 14
v_gene: TRBV11-2
abundance: once
d_gene: TRBD2
j_gene: TRBJ2-3
CDR3aa: CASRTSGYTDTQYF
CDR3nt: TGTGCCAGCCGGACTAGCGGTTACACAGATACGCAGTATTTT

len: 15
v_gene: TRBV4-3
abundance: -
d_gene: -
j_gene: TRBJ2-7
CDR3aa: CASSPVRGGVYEQYF
CDR3nt: TGCGCCAGCAGCCCAGTTAGGGGCGGAGTTTACGAGCAGTACTTC

len: 15
v_gene: TRBV4-3
abundance: -
d_gene: -
j_gene: TRBJ2-3
CDR3aa: CASSQDGGLTDTQYF
CDR3nt: TGCGCCAGCAGCCAAGATGGGGGCCTCACAGATACGCAGTATTTT

len: 14
v_gene: TRBV30
abundance: once
d_gene: TRBD1
j_gene: TRBJ1-2
CDR3aa: CAWSYGQGGYGYTF
CDR3nt: TGTGCCTGGAGTTATGGACAGGGTGGCTATGGCTACACCTTC

len: 15
v_gene: TRBV4-1
abundance: -
d_gene: -
j_gene: TRBJ1-1
CDR3aa: CASSPSPNGGTEAFF
CDR3nt: TGCGCCAGCAGCCCCTCCCCTAACGGGGGCACTGAAGCTTTCTTT

len: 14
v_gene: TRBV27
abundance: -
d_gene: TRBD2
j_gene: TRBJ2-7
CDR3aa: CASSPGLAGVEQYF
CDR3nt: TGTGCCAGCAGTCCGGGACTAGCGGGAGTCGAGCAGTACTTC

len: 16
v_gene: TRBV4-3
abundance: -
d_gene: TRBD2
j_gene: TRBJ2-1
CDR3aa: CASSQEDGGAWGEQFF
CDR3nt: TGCGCCAGCAGCCAAGAGGACGGGGGGGCCTGGGGTGAGCAGTTCTTC

len: 15
v_gene: TRBV9
abundance: few
d_gene: -
j_gene: TRBJ1-2
CDR3aa: CASSATTGSDYGYTF
CDR3nt: TGTGCCAGCAGCGCGACTACAGGGTCGGACTATGGCTACACCTTC

len: 16
v_gene: TRBV21-1
abundance: few
d_gene: -
j_gene: TRBJ1-6
CDR3aa: CASSPSEGSYNSPLHF
CDR3nt: TGTGCCAGCAGCCCCTCAGAAGGCTCCTATAATTCACCCCTCCACTTT

len: 14
v_gene: TRBV7-9
abundance: -
d_gene: TRBD1
j_gene: TRBJ1-2
CDR3aa: CATSGTGTNYGYTF
CDR3nt: TGTGCCACCTCAGGGACAGGGACTAACTATGGCTACACCTTC

len: 12
v_gene: TRBV14
abundance: -
d_gene: -
j_gene: TRBJ1-1
CDR3aa: CASSQGRLEAFF
CDR3nt: TGTGCCAGCAGCCAAGGGCGCCTTGAAGCTTTCTTT

len: 19
v_gene: TRBV4-3
abundance: -
d_gene: -
j_gene: TRBJ1-6
CDR3aa: CASSQGYRTASFYNSPLHF
CDR3nt: TGCGCCAGCAGCCAAGGGTACAGGACCGCCAGTTTCTATAATTCACCCCTCCACTTT

len: 14
v_gene: TRBV6-5
abundance: -
d_gene: -
j_gene: TRBJ2-7
CDR3aa: CASSYGSGAYEQYF
CDR3nt: TGTGCCAGCAGTTATGGTTCTGGGGCCTACGAGCAGTACTTC

len: 14
v_gene: TRBV19
abundance: -
d_gene: -
j_gene: TRBJ2-7
CDR3aa: CASSIVGHLYEQYF
CDR3nt: TGTGCCAGTAGTATTGTGGGACACCTATACGAGCAGTACTTC

len: 14
v_gene: TRBV5-6
abundance: -
d_gene: -
j_gene: TRBJ1-2
CDR3aa: CASSLNGAQLGYTF
CDR3nt: TGTGCCAGCAGCTTGAATGGTGCCCAGCTTGGCTACACCTTC

len: 13
v_gene: TRBV5-1
abundance: -
d_gene: -
j_gene: TRBJ2-1
CDR3aa: CASSFTVYNEQFF
CDR3nt: TGCGCCAGCAGCTTCACCGTATACAATGAGCAGTTCTTC

len: 15
v_gene: TRBV13
abundance: -
d_gene: -
j_gene: TRBJ2-1
CDR3aa: CASSLRTTGENEQFF
CDR3nt: TGTGCCAGCAGCTTACGGACTACTGGGGAAAATGAGCAGTTCTTC

len: 14
v_gene: TRBV30
abundance: -
d_gene: TRBD1
j_gene: TRBJ1-1
CDR3aa: CAWSAGTGDTEAFF
CDR3nt: TGTGCCTGGAGTGCCGGGACAGGGGACACTGAAGCTTTCTTT

len: 13
v_gene: TRBV2
abundance: -
d_gene: -
j_gene: TRBJ2-7
CDR3aa: CASLLPISYEQYF
CDR3nt: TGTGCCAGCTTACTGCCGATCTCCTACGAGCAGTACTTC

len: 15
v_gene: TRBV7-9
abundance: -
d_gene: -
j_gene: TRBJ2-2
CDR3aa: CASSRSMENTGELFF
CDR3nt: TGTGCCAGCAGCCGTTCCATGGAGAACACCGGGGAGCTGTTTTTT

len: 15
v_gene: TRBV6-5
abundance: -
d_gene: -
j_gene: TRBJ1-2
CDR3aa: CASSYGLGGAGGYTF
CDR3nt: TGTGCCAGCAGTTACGGGTTGGGGGGGGCTGGAGGCTACACCTTC

len: 11
v_gene: TRBV7-9
abundance: -
d_gene: -
j_gene: TRBJ2-2
CDR3aa: CASSLAGELFF
CDR3nt: TGTGCCAGCAGCTTGGCCGGGGAGCTGTTTTTT

len: 15
v_gene: TRBV6-1
abundance: -
d_gene: TRBD1
j_gene: TRBJ1-1
CDR3aa: CASSEWRTGNTEAFF
CDR3nt: TGTGCCAGCAGTGAATGGAGGACAGGGAACACTGAAGCTTTCTTT